These 30 T cell receptor beta chains originate from one sample sequenced in a study of T cells after yellow fever vaccination. TCRdb called the 5' RACE reads again in MiXCR, with one record for every CDR3 protein. The sample shows approximately 70,000 distinct CDR3 sequences, around 7% of them seen only once. Sequences were derived from CD8+ T cells sorted from PBMCs, sampled 10 to 11 days after the first yellow fever vaccination. The receptors derive from a young man who received the YFV17D yellow fever vaccine.

This clonotype has ten or more counts. In DNA form, the CDR3 reads TGTGCCAGCAGCTTTTCGAACACCAATCAGCCCCAGCATTTT. Protein: CASSFSNTNQPQHF. V usage is TRBV7-9 and J usage is TRBJ1-5; D not resolved. V lost 3 bases, J lost 3 bases, and 9 bases lay in between. The CDR3 length is 14 residues. CDR1 is SEHNR and CDR2 is FQNEAQ in the germline V gene (reference sequence).

This clonotype has a handful of counts. The genes are TRBV6-5 and TRBJ2-3, with TRBD1 as a possible D gene (6 bases). The germline V gene has CDR1 MNHEY and CDR2 SVGAGI. Trimming removed 2 bases from V and 1 base from J, with 10 bases in between. The CDR3 length is 15 residues. CDR3 coding DNA: TGTGCCAGCAGTTACAGGGGGTATGGCACAGATACGCAGTATTTT. It is translated as CASSYRGYGTDTQYF.

This clonotype was recorded at least ten times. The chain links TRBV7-9 to TRBJ2-7; 9 bases map to TRBD2. V shed 1 base and J 3 bases; nucleotides not matched to a gene: 4. This CDR3 region has 15 residues. Germline assignment: CDR1 SEHNR and CDR2 FQNEAQ (reference sequence). The CDR3 region is CASSLVASGDYEQYF. Here the CDR3 DNA reads TGTGCCAGCAGCTTAGTGGCTAGCGGGGACTACGAGCAGTACTTC.

This clonotype was seen at least ten times. CDR3 nucleotide sequence: TGTGCCAGCAGCTTAGTAGACACCGGGGAGCTGTTTTTT. This encodes CASSLVDTGELFF. This chain uses TRBV7-9 with TRBJ2-2; D not resolved. The CDR3 spans 13 residues. Trimming left V 1 base short and J 3 bases short, with 3 bases between. Germline V lookup: CDR1 SEHNR, CDR2 FQNEAQ (reference sequence).

Many counts were recorded for this clonotype. The chain has TRBV4-3 and TRBJ2-4; D is uncertain. V shed 0 bases and J shed 4 bases, with 4 bases lying between them. This CDR3 contains 13 residues. Germline CDR1 is LGHNA and CDR2 is YSLEER. The CDR3 is CASSQERKNIQYF. The DNA of the CDR3 is TGCGCCAGCAGCCAAGAGCGGAAAAACATTCAGTACTTC.

This clonotype was recorded at least ten times. The V and J genes are TRBV9 and TRBJ2-2, with TRBD2 matching over 8 bases. The V and J ends lost 4 bases and 4 bases, in that order; junction bases with no gene match: 9. The CDR3 runs to 16 residues. Germline V lookup: CDR1 SGDLS, CDR2 YYNGEE. The CDR3 sequence is CASSSGSGGRTGELFF. In DNA, the CDR3 is TGTGCCAGCAGCTCCGGATCGGGGGGGCGCACCGGGGAGCTGTTTTTT.

This clonotype was counted between two and nine times. The chain carries TRBV20-1 and TRBJ2-2, with D possibly being TRBD2 (6 bases). CDR3 length: 15 amino acids. V shed 2 bases and J shed 3 bases, with 13 bases lying between them. Germline loops: CDR1 DFQATT, CDR2 SNEGSKA (reference sequence). The CDR3 region has the DNA TGCAGTGCTAGATTCCTCGGGAGCGACACCGGGGAGCTGTTTTTT. The encoded protein is CSARFLGSDTGELFF.

The V and J genes are TRBV5-4 and TRBJ1-1, with D possibly matching TRBD1 (5 bases). Trimming took 1 base from V and 1 from J, leaving 11 bases between them. Looked up from germline, CDR1 is SGHNT and CDR2 is YYREEE (reference sequence). The CDR3 has 15 amino acids. The CDR3 loop is CASSLRQSKNTEAFF. The CDR3 DNA sequence: TGTGCCAGCAGCTTGAGACAGAGTAAGAACACTGAAGCTTTCTTT.

This clonotype was seen at least ten times. The V gene is TRBV3-1, the J gene TRBJ1-1; no firm D call. CDR1 is LGHDT, CDR2 YNNKEL, per germline (reference sequence). This CDR3 contains 16 residues. The V gene lost 0 bases and the J gene lost 5 bases, with 16 bases spanning the gap. The CDR3 DNA sequence: TGTGCCAGCAGCCAAGATAGGGCAGATCGCTGGACTGAAGCTTTCTTT. Residues: CASSQDRADRWTEAFF.

This clonotype is a singleton in its sample. This chain connects TRBV5-4 to TRBJ1-3; 8 bases match TRBD1. Trimming removed 4 bases from V and 0 bases from J; junction bases left unmatched: 6. The CDR3 has 16 residues. In germline, CDR1 is SGHNT, CDR2 YYREEE (reference sequence). The CDR3 nucleotides read TGTGCCAGCAGCCCACAGGGGGACCTCTCTGGAAACACCATATATTTT. This translates into CASSPQGDLSGNTIYF.

This clonotype was seen a handful of times. The V and J genes are TRBV4-3 and TRBJ1-2; D is ambiguous. The germline CDR1 and CDR2 sequences are LGHNA and YSLEER. Trimming removed 1 base at V and 2 bases at J, with 11 bases between. The CDR3 spans 15 residues. The CDR3 here is CASSQVSVPNYGYTF. The DNA of the CDR3 is TGCGCCAGCAGCCAAGTTTCCGTACCGAACTATGGCTACACCTTC.

The chain uses TRBV6-2 or TRBV6-3 and TRBJ2-7, with D uncertain. V was clipped by 6 bases and J by 4 bases, with 16 bases between them. CDR3 length: 14 amino acids. Germline values: CDR1 MNHEY, CDR2 SVGEGT. The CDR3 loop is CASSHGRSSYEQYF. In DNA form, the CDR3 reads TGTGCCAGCAGCCACGGACGGTCTTCTTACGAGCAGTACTTC.

CDR3 region: CASNTGDYEQYF. CDR3 DNA sequence: TGTGCCAGCAACACAGGGGACTACGAGCAGTACTTC. The chain links TRBV5-6 to TRBJ2-7; 7 bases agree with TRBD1. Germline V gene lookup returns CDR1 SGHDT and CDR2 YYEEEE. There are 12 residues in the CDR3. V gave up 6 bases and J gave up 3 bases; unmatched junction bases: 3.

Only a few counts were recorded for this clonotype. The chain joins TRBV4-2 to TRBJ2-2; D call uncertain. From germline, CDR1 is LGHNA and CDR2 YNFKEQ. V was cut by 3 bases and J by 4 bases, with 18 bases left in between. The CDR3 loop spans 17 amino acids. CDR3 in DNA: TGTGCCAGCAGCCATTCGCCGTGGGTCTCCCCCACCGGGGAGCTGTTTTTT. Its protein is CASSHSPWVSPTGELFF.

This clonotype was recorded at least ten times. The chain couples TRBV27 to TRBJ1-2; no clear D gene. Germline V gene sequence: CDR1 MNHEY, CDR2 SMNVEV (reference sequence). V was cut by 5 bases and J by 5 bases, with 15 bases left in between. CDR3 length: 14 amino acids. Written as DNA, the CDR3 is TGTGCCAGCAGTCTAACTCCTGGACCTTATGGCTACACCTTC. Translation: CASSLTPGPYGYTF.

The chain recombines TRBV7-3 with TRBJ2-7; D not resolved. Looked up from germline, CDR1 is SGHTA and CDR2 is FQGTGA. The CDR3 is 14 amino acids. Trimming cost V 0 bases and J 6 bases, with 12 bases left between them. The CDR3 protein is CASSLTSGSGEQYF. CDR3 bases: TGTGCCAGCAGCTTAACTTCGGGCTCGGGCGAGCAGTACTTC.

Note on this clonotype: A much larger clonotype is one base distant, so this may be a read error. The chain employs TRBV29-1 and TRBJ2-1; D unresolved. Germline V CDR1 and CDR2: SQVTM, ANQGSEA. CDR3 length equals 16 residues. The DNA of the CDR3 is TGCAGCGTGAGAGGTCCGCGGCCTATCTCCTACAATGGGCAGTTCTTC. Translation: CSVRGPRPISYNGQFF.

For this clonotype: Given a much more abundant clone one base away, this may be a read error. The chain has TRBV29-1 and TRBJ2-7; D is undetermined. Germline values: CDR1 SQVTM, CDR2 ANQGSEA. V was clipped by 0 bases and J by 2 bases, with 11 bases between them. The CDR3 is made up of 14 amino acids. The CDR3 sequence is CSVEDPESPYEQYF. CDR3 nucleotide sequence: TGCAGCGTTGAAGACCCAGAGTCCCCCTACGAGCAGTACTTC.

The chain couples TRBV18 to TRBJ2-5, with D unclear. CDR3 size: 17 residues. In germline, CDR1 is KGHSH, CDR2 LQKENI. Trimming stripped 4 bases from V and 1 base from J, with 19 bases between. The CDR3 DNA follows: TGTGCCAGCTCACTGCCTAAAGGTCCCATGGGCCAAGAGACCCAGTACTTC. This translates into CASSLPKGPMGQETQYF.

This chain connects TRBV6-5 to TRBJ1-5; D unresolved. Trimming took 2 bases from V and 6 from J, leaving 8 bases between them. The CDR3 covers 13 residues. The germline V gene has CDR1 MNHEY and CDR2 SVGAGI. This chain's CDR3 is CASSYAGVQPQHF. The DNA for the CDR3 is TGTGCCAGCAGTTACGCTGGGGTTCAGCCCCAGCATTTT.

V gene TRBV5-1 combines with J gene TRBJ1-1; the match to TRBD1 covers 7 bases. Trimming removed 0 bases from V and 5 bases from J; junction bases left unmatched: 7. CDR1 and CDR2 from the germline V gene are SGHRS and YFSETQ. The CDR3 runs to 15 residues. The DNA for the CDR3 is TGCGCCAGCAGCTTGGGGGTCAGGGGGTGGACTGAAGCTTTCTTT. This gives the protein CASSLGVRGWTEAFF.

This clonotype appeared many times. The chain uses TRBV27 and TRBJ2-1; D gene unclear. Germline CDR1 is MNHEY and CDR2 is SMNVEV (reference sequence). This CDR3 region has 15 residues. V dropped 8 bases and J dropped 8 bases, with 22 bases sitting between them. The CDR3, as DNA: TGTGCCAGCTCAGAAGTGGGGTCTCGACTCCATGAGCAGTTCTTC. Its protein product is CASSEVGSRLHEQFF.

The chain links TRBV11-2 to TRBJ2-3, with 11 nucleotides matching TRBD2. CDR3 size: 18 residues. The germline V gene has CDR1 SGHAT and CDR2 FQNNGV. Germline trimming cut 1 base from V and 5 bases from J; bases unmatched to any gene: 11. CDR3 sequence reads: CASSLGLAGTFLGDTQYF. Written as DNA, the CDR3 is TGTGCCAGCAGCTTAGGACTAGCGGGGACCTTCCTTGGAGATACGCAGTATTTT. The full variable domain, completed using reference TRBV11-2 and TRBJ2-3, is EAGVAQSPRYKIIEKRQSVAFWCNPISGHATLYWYQQILGQGPKLLIQFQNNGVVDDSQLPKDRFSAERLKGVDSTLKIQPAKLEDSAVYLCASSLGLAGTFLGDTQYFGPGTRLTVL.

At least ten counts were recorded for this clonotype. The V call is TRBV14, the J call TRBJ1-2; 7 positions match TRBD1. After removal of 3 bases from V and 4 bases from J, the junction contained 8 bases not matched to a gene. Germline lookup yields CDR1 SGHDN and CDR2 FVKESK. This CDR3 comprises 15 residues. The CDR3 here is CASSHLQGMRYGYTF. The CDR3 DNA reads TGTGCCAGCAGCCATCTACAGGGGATGCGCTATGGCTACACCTTC.

This clonotype was counted many times. This sequence joins TRBV7-3 and TRBJ2-2; D call uncertain. In germline, CDR1 is SGHTA, CDR2 FQGTGA. The CDR3 loop spans 17 amino acids. Trimming removed 4 bases at V and 1 base at J, with 16 bases between. The CDR3, as DNA: TGTGCCAGCAGCTCCGCACCGGGCAGCCGGAACACCGGGGAGCTGTTTTTT. This gives the protein CASSSAPGSRNTGELFF.

As DNA, the CDR3 is TGTGCCAGCAGTTTATGGGCGGGGGTACGAGAGACCCAGTTCTTC. It yields the protein CASSLWAGVRETQFF. V usage is TRBV27 and J usage is TRBJ2-1, with TRBD2 identical over 7 bases. V shed 1 base, J shed 13 bases, and the junction held 13 bases outside the gene matches. The CDR3 contains 15 residues. Looked up from germline, CDR1 is MNHEY and CDR2 is SMNVEV (reference sequence).

The chain has TRBV7-2 and TRBJ2-7; D call uncertain. The CDR3 covers 14 residues. Germline CDR1 reads SGHTA; CDR2 reads FQGNSA. Between the trimmed V and J ends, which lost 0 bases and 0 bases, there was a span of 6 bases. The CDR3 DNA sequence: TGTGCCAGCAGCTTAGCCGTCCACTCCTACGAGCAGTACTTC. Translation gives CASSLAVHSYEQYF.

In this sample, this clonotype turned up many times. J is TRBJ2-7 and V is TRBV10-3; D is tentatively TRBD1 or TRBD2 (6 bases each). Germline CDR1 and CDR2: ENHRY and SYGVKD. Deletions cut 3 bases from V and 4 bases from J, with 10 bases between. The CDR3 has 13 amino acids. Here the CDR3 DNA reads TGTGCCATCAGTGACGGGGGCAGTTACGAGCAGTACGTC. Protein: CAISDGGSYEQYV.

This clonotype was seen many times. The rearrangement joins TRBV6-5 to TRBJ1-6; D is unresolved. V was pared by 3 bases and J by 0 bases, with 12 bases between. From germline, CDR1 is MNHEY and CDR2 SVGAGI. This CDR3 is built from 17 residues. The CDR3 sequence: CASSYMGSSSYNSPLHF. In DNA form, the CDR3 reads TGTGCCAGCAGTTATATGGGATCTAGCTCCTATAATTCACCCCTCCACTTT.

This clonotype appeared many times. The chain uses TRBV4-1 and TRBJ1-5, with TRBD1 identical over 7 bases. Per the germline V gene, CDR1 is MGHRA and CDR2 is YSYEKL. This CDR3 spans 18 amino acids. The ends lost 0 bases at V and 5 bases at J; junction bases unmatched: 13. Here the CDR3 reads CASSQDWTQTGIYQPQHF. CDR3 nucleotide sequence: TGCGCCAGCAGCCAAGATTGGACGCAGACAGGGATCTATCAGCCCCAGCATTTT.